The 17 T cell receptor beta chains given below trace back to one sample, sequenced in a study of cytomegalovirus exposure and HLA in healthy donors. The PCR used 60 Vbeta and 13 Jbeta primers. Here immunoSEQ multiplex PCR was the method, and the copy in TCRdb shows in-frame clones only, minus some. The sample lists 55,000 to 80,000 clones; approximately 75% were seen once. The specimen was PBMCs. The receptor source for this set is a man aged 60-69 years in good health and CMV-seropositive.

The gene calls are TRBV6-6 and TRBJ2-7; 7 nucleotides line up with TRBD1. The CDR3 contains 14 residues. The trim removed 7 bases at V and 3 bases at J, leaving 9 bases unmatched. CDR1 and CDR2 (germline): MNHNY, SVGAGI (reference sequence). CDR3 loop: CASTTGDLSYEQYF. CDR3 DNA sequence: TGTGCCAGCACCACAGGGGACCTGAGCTACGAGCAGTACTTC.

This chain joins TRBV7-2 and TRBJ1-1; 8 positions match TRBD1. The CDR3 is 17 amino acids. J lost 0 bases, V lost 1 base, and 7 bases had no gene match. The germline CDR1 and CDR2 sequences are SGHTA and FQGNSA. The CDR3 loop is CASSLEDRGLMNTEAFF. The CDR3 bases are TGTGCCAGCAGCTTAGAAGACAGGGGCCTTATGAACACTGAAGCTTTCTTT.

Concerning this clone: One end of the junction does not line up with germline, which may come from a read error. V is TRBV7-2 and J is TRBJ2-7; 11 bases fit TRBD2. This CDR3 is built from 12 residues. Germline CDR1 is SGHTA and CDR2 is FQGNSA. The DNA of the CDR3 is TGTGCCAGCAGCTTGTCTACTAGCGGGGGCGACTTC. Translation: CASSLSTSGGDF.

This chain links TRBV2 with TRBJ2-4, with TRBD1 matching over 7 bases. The germline V gene encodes CDR1 SNHLY and CDR2 FYNNEI. The CDR3 is made up of 17 amino acids. The V segment lost 6 bases and the J segment 0 bases; nucleotides outside the gene matches: 11. CDR3 in amino acids: CASRERARTGAKNIQYF. The CDR3 DNA follows: TGTGCCAGCAGGGAGAGGGCGAGGACAGGAGCCAAAAACATTCAGTACTTC.

The chain carries TRBV9 and TRBJ1-3; D uncertain. Trimming cost V 4 bases and J 0 bases, with 5 bases left between them. Germline assignment: CDR1 SGDLS and CDR2 YYNGEE. The CDR3 has 13 residues. The CDR3 loop reads CASSPNSGNTIYF. CDR3 DNA sequence: TGTGCCAGCAGCCCCAACTCTGGAAACACCATATATTTT.

The gene calls are TRBV6-5 and TRBJ1-2; no firm D call. Germline V gene lookup returns CDR1 MNHEY and CDR2 SVGAGI. CDR3 length: 14 amino acids. V lost 6 bases and J lost 8, with 19 bases in between. CDR3: CASSPGGSRGGYTF. CDR3 nucleotides: TGTGCCAGCAGCCCCGGTGGCAGCCGAGGGGGCTACACCTTC.

A few counts support this clone. The chain combines TRBV19 with TRBJ1-5; 9 bases align to TRBD1. The CDR3 is 16 amino acids. Germline V gives CDR1 LNHDA, CDR2 SQIVND (reference sequence). Losses at the gene ends were 6 bases for V and 7 bases for J; bases not matched to a gene: 13. The CDR3 here is CASSLLGDRAKQPQHF. CDR3 nucleotides: TGTGCCAGTAGCCTCCTAGGGGACAGGGCGAAACAGCCCCAGCATTTT.

The chain couples TRBV11-2 to TRBJ2-5; 12 nucleotides align to TRBD2. The better agreement between TRBJ2-7 and the DNA end casts doubt on the J call. This CDR3 is 17 amino acids long. Germline V gene lookup returns CDR1 SGHAT and CDR2 FQNNGV. In nucleotides, the CDR3 is TGTGCCAGCAGGACCATACCGCGGACTAGCGGGACCTACGAGCAGTACTTC. Translation gives CASRTIPRTSGTYEQYF.

This clone was counted a few times. The J gene is TRBJ1-3, the V gene TRBV19, with D unclear. Trimming took 5 bases from V and 8 from J, leaving 19 bases between them. Germline V gene data show CDR1 as LNHDA and CDR2 as SQIVND (reference sequence). The CDR3 extends over 15 amino acids. The CDR3 nucleotides read TGTGCCAGTAGTCCGGCAGCCCTGGAGATTTACACCATATATTTT. Translation gives CASSPAALEIYTIYF.

The chain joins TRBV2 to TRBJ1-2; no reliable D call. With 0 bases removed from V and 5 bases from J, the gap between germline ends came to 13 bases. The CDR3 has 15 residues. The germline V gene encodes CDR1 SNHLY and CDR2 FYNNEI. The CDR3 region is CASSEAEGLRYGYTF. The CDR3 DNA reads as TGTGCCAGCAGTGAAGCTGAGGGTCTGCGGTATGGCTACACCTTC.

V gene TRBV4-2 combines with J gene TRBJ2-7, with TRBD1 identical over 7 bases. The CDR3 spans 17 residues. CDR1 is LGHNA, CDR2 YNFKEQ, per germline. V lost 0 bases, J lost 1 base, and 9 bases stayed unmatched. CDR3: CASSQEYDRVESYEQYF. Written as DNA, the CDR3 is TGTGCCAGCAGCCAAGAGTACGACAGGGTGGAGTCCTACGAGCAGTACTTC.

This clone occurred once. The chain carries TRBV20-1 and TRBJ2-1; a weak D match, TRBD2 (5 bases). With 7 bases removed from V and 7 bases from J, the gap between germline ends came to 11 bases. CDR1 is DFQATT, CDR2 SNEGSKA, per germline (reference sequence). The length of the CDR3 is 11 residues. The CDR3, as DNA: TGCAGTGAGGCTTCGGGGAATGAGCAGTTCTTC. Its translation is CSEASGNEQFF.

Only one count was recorded for this clone. Additional DNA sequences in this sample encode the identical CDR3. In nucleotides, the CDR3 is TGTGCCAGCAAGGAGCGGAGCTCCTACAATGAGCAGTTCTTC. Translating it yields CASKERSSYNEQFF. The chain couples TRBV7-9 to TRBJ2-1, with a tentative D call TRBD2 (5 bases). V was shortened by 7 bases and J by 0 bases, with 10 bases between the two germline ends. Germline CDR1 reads SEHNR; CDR2 reads FQNEAQ (reference sequence). The CDR3 has 14 amino acids.

This clone was observed a handful of times. One end of the junction is discordant with germline, which a read error may explain. CDR3 nucleotide sequence: TGTGCCAGCAGCCTAGAGTTGCTGGGGGCGCTCAGCACCGGGGAGCTGTTTTTT. This gives the protein CASSLELLGALSTGELFF. This chain connects TRBV11-3 to TRBJ2-2, with D possibly TRBD1 on 6 matching bases. CDR1 SGHNT and CDR2 YENEEA come from the germline V gene. CDR3 length: 18 residues. Together with reference TRBV11-3 and TRBJ2-2, the CDR3 gives the full variable domain: EAGVVQSPRYKIIEKKQPVAFWCNPISGHNTLYWYLQNLGQGPELLIRYENEEAVDDSQLPKDRFSAERLKGVDSTLKIQPAELGDSAVYLCASSLELLGALSTGELFFGEGSRLTVL.

This clone was counted between two and nine times. V gene TRBV20-1 combines with J gene TRBJ2-1; D perhaps matches TRBD1 (5 bases). V was trimmed by 4 bases and J by 8 bases, leaving 9 bases between them. Looked up from germline, CDR1 is DFQATT and CDR2 is SNEGSKA (reference sequence). The CDR3 has 11 residues. CDR3 protein: CSAKNRYEQFF. In DNA, the CDR3 is TGCAGTGCTAAGAACAGGTATGAGCAGTTCTTC.

This chain links TRBV19 with TRBJ1-1; D gene unclear. The CDR3 is 15 amino acids. V dropped 5 bases and J dropped 4 bases, with 17 bases sitting between them. Germline V CDR1 and CDR2: LNHDA, SQIVND (reference sequence). CDR3 sequence reads: CASSFLTGFGTEAFF. CDR3 bases: TGTGCCAGTAGTTTCTTAACGGGGTTTGGCACTGAAGCTTTCTTT.

This chain uses TRBV25-1 with TRBJ1-2; maybe TRBD1 (6 bases). The CDR3 is made up of 15 amino acids. The germline V gene has CDR1 MGHDK and CDR2 SYGVNS. V lost 1 base and J lost 2, with 11 bases in between. The CDR3 region has the DNA TGTGCCAGCAGTGAATGGACAGTCTCCAACTATGGCTACACCTTC. This codes for CASSEWTVSNYGYTF.